The rows below give T cell receptor beta chains drawn from one sample of a study of T cells in Graves' hyperthyroidism and ophthalmopathy. TCRdb re-analysed the multiplex PCR reads in MiXCR, keeping a single row per CDR3 protein. The table lists some 210,000 distinct CDR3 sequences, 17% of them singletons. Sequencing input: blood. These receptors were obtained from a man aged 50 to 60 with Graves' hyperthyroidism. CDR3s include the opening cysteine and the closing phenylalanine or tryptophan. D genes are given only for firm matches. Not every row has a clone size; where given, it reads once, few, many or a size class.

>many|TRBD1|TRBV27|TRBJ1-6
TGTGCCAGCGGGGGGACAGGGAAATCACCCCTCCACTTT
CASGGTGKSPLHF
>.|TRBD1|TRBV7-8|TRBJ1-2
TGTGCCAGCAGCTTAGGAGGGACAGTTCTCTATGGCTACACCTTC
CASSLGGTVLYGYTF
>.|.|TRBV30|TRBJ2-3
TGTGCCTGGAGTTCGCGGCCGGGGGCCGGGGAAGATACGCAGTATTTT
CAWSSRPGAGEDTQYF
>many|.|TRBV24-1|TRBJ2-1
TGTGCCACCAGTGGGGGCGCAGACAATGAGCAGTTCTTC
CATSGGADNEQFF
>.|.|TRBV20-1|TRBJ2-1
TGCAGTGCTACGGGACCAGGGTACAATGAGCAGTTCTTC
CSATGPGYNEQFF
>few|TRBD1|TRBV28|TRBJ1-5
TGTGCCAGCAGACCACAGGGGGTTGGCCAGCCCCAGCATTTT
CASRPQGVGQPQHF
>many|.|TRBV28|TRBJ2-5
TGTGCCAGCAGCTGGGGGGCAGGCATGGGGATGAGCGAGACCCAGTACTTC
CASSWGAGMGMSETQYF
>many|.|TRBV2|TRBJ2-3
TGTGCCAGCAGTAGCGACCGGGGTACGCAGTATTTT
CASSSDRGTQYF
>many|.|TRBV4-2|TRBJ2-6
TGTGCCAGCAGCCTTGGGCCCTCTGGGGCCAACGTCCTGACTTTC
CASSLGPSGANVLTF
>few|TRBD1|TRBV3-1|TRBJ1-6
TGTGCCAGCAGCCAGACAGGGAGCTCCTATAATTCACCCCTCCACTTT
CASSQTGSSYNSPLHF
>many|TRBD2|TRBV20-1|TRBJ2-3
TGCAGTGCCCTGACTAGCGCAGATACGCAGTATTTT
CSALTSADTQYF
>many|.|TRBV20-1|TRBJ1-1
TGCAGTGCTAAGGAGGGGAGATTCACTGAAGCTTTCTTT
CSAKEGRFTEAFF
>many|TRBD2|TRBV2|TRBJ2-1
TGTGCCAGCAGTGACGAGCGGGAGTGGTCCTACAATGAGCAATTCTTC
CASSDEREWSYNEQFF
>.|.|TRBV10-2|TRBJ2-3
TGCGCCAGCAGAGATCCAGATACGCAGTATTTT
CASRDPDTQYF
>many|TRBD2|TRBV24-1|TRBJ2-1
TGTGCCACCAGTGATATTAGCGGGAGGTCCTACAATGAGCAGTTCTTC
CATSDISGRSYNEQFF
>many|.|TRBV12-3/TRBV12-4|TRBJ2-1
TGTGCCAGCAGGAGGGGACTGTCCTCCTACAATGAGCAGTTCTTC
CASRRGLSSYNEQFF
>few|TRBD2|TRBV25-1|TRBJ2-3
TGTGCCAGCAGTGATGGACTAGCGGGGACTAGCACAGATACGCAGTATTTT
CASSDGLAGTSTDTQYF
>few|.|TRBV20-1|TRBJ2-2
TGCAGTGCTAGAGTGGGACAAAGGGACACCGGGGAGCTGTTTTTT
CSARVGQRDTGELFF
>many|.|TRBV20-1|TRBJ1-1
TGCAGTGCTAGAGTAGGCCCGAACACTGAAGCTTTCTTT
CSARVGPNTEAFF
>many|TRBD2|TRBV11-2|TRBJ2-3
TGTGCCAGCAGCATCTACCCTCGACTAGCTCCTACAGATACGCAGTATTTT
CASSIYPRLAPTDTQYF
>.|TRBD1|TRBV27|TRBJ1-2
TGTGCCAGCAGTTTTGGTGGAGGGGGCGCAGGTGGCTACACCTTC
CASSFGGGGAGGYTF
>few|.|TRBV3-1|TRBJ2-7
TGTGCCAGCCCCGGCGTCGGCTTC
CASPGVGF
>many|TRBD2|TRBV12-3/TRBV12-4|TRBJ2-7
TGTGCCAGCAGTTTCGGGTCTAGCGGGAGGGCCGAGCAGTACTTC
CASSFGSSGRAEQYF
>many|.|TRBV28|TRBJ2-1
TGTGCCAGCAGTTTAGCGGGCCCCCACAATGAGCAGTTCTTC
CASSLAGPHNEQFF
>.|TRBD1|TRBV5-5|TRBJ1-2
TGTGCCAGCAGCTCAACAGGGGGCACCTATGGCTACACCTTC
CASSSTGGTYGYTF
>many|.|TRBV28|TRBJ2-7
TGTGCCAGCAGTTCCATGTCTCTACTCGCGGGGTTCCCCTACGAGCAGTACTTC
CASSSMSLLAGFPYEQYF
>many|.|TRBV6-1|TRBJ2-3
TGTGCCAGCAGGGCTCTATTCGGGAGCACAGATACGCAGTATTTT
CASRALFGSTDTQYF
>.|.|TRBV5-4|TRBJ2-1
TGTGCCAGCAGCCCTCGGAACTCCCGGGCCCCCTACAATGAGCAGTTCTTC
CASSPRNSRAPYNEQFF
>many|TRBD1|TRBV12-3/TRBV12-4|TRBJ2-4
TGTGCCAGCAGAACCGGGACAGGGGGCTTAGGAAACATTCAGTACTTC
CASRTGTGGLGNIQYF
>few|TRBD1|TRBV9|TRBJ2-2
TGTGCCAGCAGTAGACAGGGGACCGGGGAGCTGTTTTTT
CASSRQGTGELFF
>.|.|TRBV6-5|TRBJ2-4
TGTGCCAGCAGTTACTCTGGCAGGGAAAACATTCAGTACTTC
CASSYSGRENIQYF
>.|.|TRBV9|TRBJ2-7
TGTGCCAGCAGCGTAGGCCCTACCGACGGATACGAGCAGTACTTC
CASSVGPTDGYEQYF
>.|.|TRBV12-3/TRBV12-4|TRBJ2-2
TGTGCCAGCAGTCCACTAGTCACCGGGGAGCTGTTTTTT
CASSPLVTGELFF
>many|.|TRBV5-1|TRBJ2-2
TGCGCCAGCAGCGTCGGTGTCCCCACCGGGGAGCTGTTTTTT
CASSVGVPTGELFF
>many|TRBD2|TRBV28|TRBJ2-2
TGTGCCAGCAGTTTAACAGCGGGAGAGACCGGGGAGCTGTTTTTT
CASSLTAGETGELFF
>.|.|TRBV28|TRBJ1-4
TGTGCCAGCAGTTTCTCAGAGGAAAAACTGTTTTTT
CASSFSEEKLFF
>many|TRBD2|TRBV20-1|TRBJ2-1
TGCAGTGCTAGGGTTCTCGCCGGGGGGGATGAGCAGTTCTTC
CSARVLAGGDEQFF